This T cell receptor beta chain came from a study of response to subunit inactivated influenza vaccine. This clonotype showed up just a few times. Antigen: not known. Study-wide findings and caveats: Authors suggested few new T cells are recruited by each seasonal influenza vaccination.

TCRdb reprocessed the RT-PCR reads with MiXCR, giving one entry per CDR3 protein. The sample contains more than 600,000 distinct CDR3 sequences, approximately 17% of which appear only once. CDR3 length: 14 residues. V lost 1 base to trimming and J lost 4 bases, with 13 bases between them. Germline values: CDR1 DFQATT, CDR2 SNEGSKA (reference sequence). The clonotype was recovered from a man aged 45-65 years who received an inactivated influenza vaccine. The starting material was PBMCs from blood, obtained more than 4 days after vaccination. This chain links TRBV20-1 with TRBJ2-5; weak D call: TRBD2 (5 bases). The CDR3 region has the DNA TGCAGTGCTAGAGGAGGGTCCGGCGGAGAGACCCAGTACTTC. It encodes CSARGGSGGETQYF.